This TCR beta chain emerged from a study of blood T cells in healthy people across ages. In germline, CDR1 is LGHNA, CDR2 YSLEER. The CDR3 is made up of 15 amino acids. Trimming took off 0 bases at V and 3 bases at J, with 10 bases between the two ends. Notes on this clonotype: The antigen is not known.

General observations from the study: Compared with aged donors, long-lived donors showed fewer expanded clones, suggesting selection.

A J-beta primer mix and a sample-barcoded 5' primer were used in a second PCR of about 6 to 12 cycles. One entry per CDR3 protein results from TCRdb running MiXCR on the 5' RACE reads. Here the sample spans 750,000 to 950,000 distinct CDR3 sequences, 25% to 30% being singletons. This same sample was also taken into another study, of T cells of mothers and their children. This second report adds: Random nucleotides (2-4) and sample barcodes were added by the M1S primer used in the second PCR.

The receptor was isolated from a woman aged 35 to 49 in good health. The gene calls are TRBV4-3 and TRBJ2-3, with D unresolved. Sequencing used blood. As DNA, the CDR3 is TGCGCCAGCAGCCAAGAAAGGGTTAGTACAGATACGCAGTATTTT. Amino acids: CASSQERVSTDTQYF.